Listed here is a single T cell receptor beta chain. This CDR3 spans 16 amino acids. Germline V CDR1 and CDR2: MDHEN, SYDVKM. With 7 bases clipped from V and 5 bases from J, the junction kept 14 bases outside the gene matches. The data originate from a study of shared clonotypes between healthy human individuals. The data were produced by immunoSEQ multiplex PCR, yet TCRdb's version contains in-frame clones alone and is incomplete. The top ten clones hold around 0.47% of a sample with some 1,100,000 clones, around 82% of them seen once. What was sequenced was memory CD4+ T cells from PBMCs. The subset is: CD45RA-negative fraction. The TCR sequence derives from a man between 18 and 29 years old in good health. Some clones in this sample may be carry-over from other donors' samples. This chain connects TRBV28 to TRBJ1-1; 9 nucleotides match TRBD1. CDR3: CASTKPLGTGRTEAFF. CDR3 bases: TGTGCCAGCACCAAACCCCTAGGGACAGGGAGGACTGAAGCTTTCTTT.